The 2 T cell receptor beta chains presented below share a single source sample, sequenced in a study of T cell repertoires in cytomegalovirus infection. A single record per CDR3 protein comes from TCRdb applying MiXCR to the reads. The profile shows roughly 54,000 distinct CDR3 sequences, roughly 32% of them singletons. No antigen has been identified for these receptors. Sequencing was performed on PBMCs, sequenced either directly or after in vitro stimulation (not recorded which). The origin of the receptors is a human donor in good health (CMV status not recorded). Some clones in this sample may be carry-over from other donors' samples.

The chain has TRBV6-2 or TRBV6-3 and TRBJ1-6, with 8 bases identical to TRBD1. Germline CDR1 MNHEY, CDR2 SVGEGT. The CDR3 spans 16 residues. The trim removed 4 bases at V and 9 bases at J, leaving 11 bases unmatched. The CDR3 DNA sequence: TGTGCCAGCAGTTCGACGGACAGGGTGTCAGGTTCACCCCTCCACTTT. This gives the protein CASSSTDRVSGSPLHF.

J is TRBJ1-2 and V is TRBV24-1; possible D gene TRBD1, 5 bases. The germline V and J ends were trimmed by 5 bases and 5 bases, with 8 bases remaining between them. CDR3 size: 12 residues. The germline gives CDR1 KGHDR, CDR2 SFDVKD. In nucleotides, the CDR3 is TGTGCCACCAGTGCAGACAGTTATGGCTACACCTTC. Amino acid sequence: CATSADSYGYTF.